The 27 T cell receptor beta chains presented below share a single source sample, sequenced in a study of blood T cell repertoires in COVID-19. Clones were read by immunoSEQ multiplex PCR, and TCRdb kept only the in-frame ones, dropping some. The sample has roughly 410,000 clones, about 89% seen once. The sequenced material came from peripheral blood. The source of these receptors is a woman in her thirties or forties with COVID-19, enrolled during active disease.

The chain joins TRBV7-9 to TRBJ1-1; D might be TRBD1 (6 bases). V lost 7 bases to trimming and J lost 4 bases, with 19 bases between them. The CDR3 has 15 residues. Germline CDR1 and CDR2: SEHNR and FQNEAQ (reference sequence). CDR3: CASTATGFPSTEAFF. The CDR3 coding sequence is TGTGCCAGCACCGCCACAGGGTTCCCCTCCACTGAAGCTTTCTTT.

This clone was seen a single time. This chain links TRBV6-4 with TRBJ1-1; tentative D call: TRBD1 (5 bases). The CDR3 extends over 13 amino acids. Trimming cost V 4 bases and J 1 base, with 7 bases left between them. Germline V gene sequence: CDR1 MRHNA, CDR2 SNTAGT. The CDR3 DNA reads TGTGCCAGCAGTGTGGGGCAGAACACTGAAGCTTTCTTT. Its translation is CASSVGQNTEAFF.

The V call is TRBV27, the J call TRBJ2-4; maybe TRBD2 (6 bases). V lost 1 base and J 0 bases, leaving 19 bases between the germline ends. The CDR3 spans 19 residues. Per the germline V gene, CDR1 is MNHEY and CDR2 is SMNVEV (reference sequence). In DNA form, the CDR3 reads TGTGCCAGCAGTTTATGGGGGGAATTTGGGAATTTAGCCAAAAACATTCAGTACTTC. Amino acid sequence: CASSLWGEFGNLAKNIQYF.

The chain is built from TRBV12-2 and TRBJ2-1; TRBD2 was called by the table and not checked on the DNA. TRBV12-2 constitutes a pseudogene. The CDR3 length is 15 residues. The DNA for the CDR3 is TGTGCAAGTCGCCCTCGGACTAGGGACTACAATGAGCAGTTCTTC. Translating it yields CASRPRTRDYNEQFF.

This rearrangement joins TRBV19 to TRBJ2-1, with 7 bases lining up with TRBD2. V shed 3 bases and J 10 bases; nucleotides not matched to a gene: 21. The CDR3 covers 18 residues. CDR1 is LNHDA and CDR2 is SQIVND in the germline V gene (reference sequence). The CDR3 sequence is CASSILAGRVPKGWEQFF. The CDR3 bases are TGTGCCAGTAGTATTTTAGCGGGCCGGGTCCCAAAAGGATGGGAGCAGTTCTTC.

This clone was counted only a few times. This chain links TRBV9 with TRBJ1-1, with D possibly matching TRBD1 (6 bases). V was pared by 0 bases and J by 7 bases, with 10 bases between. The V gene's germline CDR1 is SGDLS and CDR2 YYNGEE. The CDR3 runs 13 residues. The CDR3 protein is CASSVVGGYEAFF. The CDR3, as DNA: TGTGCCAGCAGCGTAGTAGGGGGATATGAAGCTTTCTTT.

The V call is TRBV2, the J call TRBJ1-1; D gene unclear. The CDR3 runs to 10 residues. The V end was cut by 8 bases, the J end by 9 bases, with 10 bases between. Germline-derived CDR1 and CDR2 are SNHLY and FYNNEI. The CDR3 sequence is CASGRDKAFF. Here the CDR3 DNA reads TGTGCCAGCGGCCGGGATAAAGCTTTCTTT.

A remark on this clone: Distinct nucleotide sequences in the sample also encode this CDR3. The chain employs TRBV9 and TRBJ1-3, with D tentatively TRBD1 (5 bases). The ends were cut back, 1 base at V and 0 bases at J, with 5 bases in the middle. Germline V gene lookup returns CDR1 SGDLS and CDR2 YYNGEE. The CDR3 extends over 14 amino acids. The CDR3 DNA is TGTGCCAGCAGCGTACAGGGCTCTGGAAACACCATATATTTT. Residues: CASSVQGSGNTIYF.

This chain links TRBV11-2 with TRBJ1-1; D is unresolved. This CDR3 spans 12 amino acids. The V end was cut by 1 base, the J end by 6 bases, with 6 bases between. Germline-derived CDR1 and CDR2 are SGHAT and FQNNGV. DNA of the CDR3: TGTGCCAGCAGCTTAGGGCAGTCTGAAGCTTTCTTT. It codes for CASSLGQSEAFF.

The table lists this clone with a count of one. In nucleotides, the CDR3 is TGTGCCAGCAGCCCTGGACAGGGGATAAAGCAGTTCTTC. Translation gives CASSPGQGIKQFF. The V and J genes are TRBV28 and TRBJ2-1; 9 bases map to TRBD1. V trimming: 6 bases; J trimming: 11 bases; junction bases outside the gene matches: 8. The length of the CDR3 is 13 residues. CDR1 is MDHEN and CDR2 is SYDVKM in the germline V gene.

This clone is a singleton in its sample. This sequence joins TRBV24-1 and TRBJ2-1; the match to TRBD2 covers 9 bases. CDR1 is KGHDR and CDR2 is SFDVKD in the germline V gene. The CDR3 is 18 amino acids. V was clipped by 5 bases and J by 1 base; unmatched bases: 11. The CDR3 nucleotides are TGTGCCACCAGTGGCGACGGCGGGGGGGCCGGTTCCTACAATGAGCAGTTCTTC. Its translation is CATSGDGGGAGSYNEQFF.

This sequence joins TRBV11-3 and TRBJ2-5, with 9 positions matching TRBD2. The germline CDR1 and CDR2 sequences are SGHNT and YENEEA. V was clipped by 5 bases and J by 3 bases; unmatched bases: 1. The CDR3 covers 13 residues. The CDR3 sequence: CASSASGEETQYF. In DNA, the CDR3 is TGTGCCAGCAGCGCTAGCGGGGAAGAGACCCAGTACTTC.

V gene TRBV6-5 combines with J gene TRBJ2-2; 7 positions agree with TRBD2. The CDR3 spans 16 residues. Trimming at V came to 0 bases and at J to 3 bases, leaving 4 bases not matched to a gene. Per the germline V gene, CDR1 is MNHEY and CDR2 is SVGAGI. The CDR3 bases are TGTGCCAGCAGTTACTCGGGAGGGGTGGACACCGGGGAGCTGTTTTTT. Translating it yields CASSYSGGVDTGELFF.

V is TRBV12-3 or TRBV12-4 and J is TRBJ2-5; D ambiguous. This CDR3 is built from 11 residues. V was trimmed by 5 bases and J by 5 bases, leaving 6 bases between them. The CDR3 here is CASSVLETQYF. DNA of the CDR3: TGTGCCAGCAGTGTCCTGGAGACCCAGTACTTC.

This sequence joins TRBV9 and TRBJ2-1; possibly TRBD2 for D (5 bases). Per the germline V gene, CDR1 is SGDLS and CDR2 is YYNGEE. V dropped 3 bases and J dropped 0 bases, with 13 bases sitting between them. CDR3 length equals 16 residues. CDR3 sequence: CASSARLSDSYNEQFF. CDR3 sequence (DNA): TGTGCCAGCAGCGCCCGACTATCTGACTCCTACAATGAGCAGTTCTTC. The complete variable domain, with remaining parts taken from reference TRBV9 and TRBJ2-1, reads DSGVTQTPKHLITATGQRVTLRCSPRSGDLSVYWYQQSLDQGLQFLIQYYNGEERAKGNILERFSAQQFPDLHSELNLSSLELGDSALYFCASSARLSDSYNEQFFGPGTRLTVL.

This chain joins TRBV30 and TRBJ2-7; possibly TRBD2 for D (5 bases). Germline V lookup: CDR1 GTSNPN, CDR2 SVGIG (reference sequence). V was shortened by 2 bases and J by 3 bases, with 11 bases between the two germline ends. The CDR3 contains 13 residues. CDR3 sequence (DNA): TGTGCCTGGAGTTACGGGGAAAGCTACGAGCAGTACTTC. This codes for CAWSYGESYEQYF.

The chain combines TRBV18 with TRBJ2-3; 8 bases line up with TRBD1. The CDR3 contains 16 residues. Germline V CDR1 and CDR2: KGHSH, LQKENI. With V trimmed by 0 bases and J by 6 bases, 8 bases remained unmatched. This chain's CDR3 is CASSPPGTGGSDTQYF. The CDR3 region has the DNA TGTGCCAGCTCACCACCTGGGACAGGAGGTTCCGATACGCAGTATTTT.

The V and J genes are TRBV15 and TRBJ1-1, with TRBD1 matching 9 bases. J was trimmed by 1 base and V by 5 bases; bases with no gene match: 5. Germline CDR1 and CDR2: LNHNV and YYDKDF (reference sequence). The CDR3 totals 15 residues. The CDR3 coding sequence is TGTGCCACCAGCCTACAGGGGGCGGGGAACACTGAAGCTTTCTTT. It yields the protein CATSLQGAGNTEAFF.

The rearrangement links TRBV6-5 to TRBJ1-1; 8 bases are a match to TRBD1. Germline loops: CDR1 MNHEY, CDR2 SVGAGI. J was trimmed by 1 base and V by 5 bases; bases with no gene match: 6. The CDR3 is made up of 15 amino acids. The CDR3 is CASSKLGTGNTEAFF. In DNA form, the CDR3 reads TGTGCCAGCAGTAAGCTTGGGACAGGGAACACTGAAGCTTTCTTT.

The chain recombines TRBV5-1 with TRBJ2-3, with 7 nucleotides matching TRBD2. The CDR3 has 15 amino acids. Germline assignment: CDR1 SGHRS and CDR2 YFSETQ. V lost 4 bases, J lost 1 base, and 6 bases stayed unmatched. CDR3 DNA sequence: TGCGCCAGCAGCCTGGGGGGGAGGCGCACAGATACGCAGTATTTT. Its protein is CASSLGGRRTDTQYF.

This rearrangement joins TRBV4-3 to TRBJ2-1; D uncertain. The CDR3 loop spans 14 amino acids. From germline, CDR1 is LGHNA and CDR2 YSLEER. V lost 4 bases and J 5 bases, leaving 12 bases between the germline ends. The CDR3 reads CASSLSAGDNEQFF. The CDR3 DNA reads as TGCGCCAGCAGCCTTTCGGCAGGCGACAATGAGCAGTTCTTC.

This clone was observed a single time. The chain couples TRBV3-1 (or the pseudogene TRBV3-2) to TRBJ1-3; D is perhaps TRBD1 (6 bases). Germline lookup yields CDR1 LGHDT and CDR2 YNNKEL (reference sequence). This CDR3 is built from 16 residues. The V and J ends lost 0 bases and 7 bases respectively, with 16 bases between them. The CDR3 loop is CASSQDRAGDENTIYF. The CDR3, as DNA: TGTGCCAGCAGCCAAGATAGGGCAGGGGACGAGAACACCATATATTTT.

CDR3 amino acids: CASSHVAGVGHEQYF. The CDR3 coding sequence is TGCGCCAGCAGCCATGTAGCGGGAGTGGGCCACGAGCAGTACTTC. This chain links TRBV4-3 with TRBJ2-7; 9 bases are shared with TRBD2. The CDR3 consists of 15 residues. Germline CDR1 reads LGHNA; CDR2 reads YSLEER. J lost 5 bases, V lost 3 bases, and 8 bases had no gene match.

This clone was counted once. V usage is TRBV15 and J usage is TRBJ1-4, with TRBD1 matching over 9 bases. Germline V lookup: CDR1 LNHNV, CDR2 YYDKDF (reference sequence). This CDR3 is built from 14 residues. The V gene end was trimmed by 6 bases and the J gene end by 7 bases; junction bases not matched to a gene: 6. CDR3 protein: CATSPGQGGEKLFF. CDR3 coding DNA: TGTGCCACCAGTCCGGGACAGGGTGGTGAAAAACTGTTTTTT.

The chain uses TRBV28 and TRBJ2-7; 7 nucleotides line up with TRBD2. The trim removed 6 bases at V and 3 bases at J, leaving 5 bases unmatched. Germline assignment: CDR1 MDHEN and CDR2 SYDVKM. This CDR3 spans 13 amino acids. The CDR3 here is CASSPGGNYEQYF. The CDR3 coding sequence is TGTGCCAGCAGCCCGGGGGGAAACTACGAGCAGTACTTC.

The chain has TRBV9 and TRBJ2-1; TRBD2 agrees at 11 bases. V lost 0 bases and J lost 4; bases outside the gene matches: 9. Germline lookup yields CDR1 SGDLS and CDR2 YYNGEE. The CDR3 covers 18 residues. In DNA, the CDR3 is TGTGCCAGCAGCGTAGTCACTAGCGGGGGATACGCATACAATGAGCAGTTCTTC. Translating it yields CASSVVTSGGYAYNEQFF.

The chain employs TRBV21-1 and TRBJ2-7; the table's D call, TRBD1, was not checked against the DNA. TRBV21-1 represents a pseudogene. This CDR3 spans 17 amino acids. This chain's CDR3 is CASSARPGTDSSYEQYF. The CDR3 DNA reads as TGTGCCAGCAGCGCACGACCCGGGACAGATAGCTCCTACGAGCAGTACTTC.